This T cell receptor beta chain emerged from a study of blood T cell repertoires in COVID-19. The germline V and J ends were trimmed by 3 bases and 6 bases, with 12 bases remaining between them. The CDR3 length is 14 residues. Germline CDR1 reads SGHAT; CDR2 reads FQNNGV. This clone was detected only once. The method was immunoSEQ multiplex PCR; TCRdb's version includes in-frame clones alone and lacks a portion of them. The table records about 40,000 clones, around 87% of them present only once. The source material was peripheral blood. The genes are TRBV11-2 and TRBJ2-1; D is uncertain. This receptor was identified in a man between 45 and 60 years old in a cohort sampled during active COVID-19. The CDR3 loop is CASSFRSVVNEQFF. The CDR3, as DNA: TGTGCCAGCAGCTTCCGCAGCGTCGTCAATGAGCAGTTCTTC.